The TCR beta chain described here comes from a study of blood T cell repertoires in COVID-19 (dated by TCRdb to 2018 to 2020). Regarding the research as a whole: The collaborator samples originated in the United States, Italy and Spain and spanned the acute and convalescent phases of COVID-19. The prospective study material was composed of cDNA or gDNA derived from T cells, B-cell-depleted T cells, or PBMCs. Subjects who had been exposed to COVID-19, were actively infected with it, or had recovered from it provided the deeply sampled blood TCRbeta repertoires that made up the dataset. The repertoires were released in a freely available public database intended as a resource for research on the immune response to SARS-CoV-2. The samples were drawn from two sources: the first 160 participants of the ongoing ImmuneRACE study, and fewer than 1,500 subjects contributed by 6 global collaborators. Nearly every sample came with metadata listing a de-identified subject ID, COVID-19 status, age in years and sex. Where HLA class I and class II types were available, the types were taken from metadata supplied by the sample provider, not from assay-based typing.

Beyond this particular receptor, the publication reports: How much clinical and demographic metadata was included differed by source and by participant, and the metadata was provided uncurated.

TCRbeta CDR3 regions were amplified from genomic DNA using the immunoSEQ Assay, a bias-controlled multiplex PCR. On the authors' methods: Within the assay, amplification of reference gene primers was used to estimate how many nucleated cells each sample contained. To quantify the absolute abundance of each unique TCRbeta CDR3 rearrangement, sequence reads were collapsed and filtered. For each sample, productive Simpson clonality was calculated by taking the square root of Simpson's diversity index across productive rearrangements. This immuneACCESS table, as held by TCRdb, lists in-frame sequences with V and J called but not all clones. Of the missing ones, under half trace to an unresolved V gene in checked studies; the others have no known cause. D and trimming come from the DNA, and the V and J calls and clone size come from that table. This sample lists 280,000 or so clones; roughly 86% were detected once. Approximately 2% of the sample rests with the top ten.

Only one count was recorded for this clone. Its antigen has not been determined. Base quality data are lacking; no much larger clone is found one base away. Based on the germline V gene (reference sequence), the CDR1 and CDR2 sequences are SGHNT and YYREEE. V lost 3 bases and J lost 0 bases, and the count of bases not matched to a germline gene is 8. Counted from cysteine to phenylalanine, this CDR3 has 18 amino acids. Of all the DNA, just the CDR3 is kept, 54 bases in frame from base 1. Samples from volunteer blood donors who had recovered from COVID-19 were contributed by a second Seattle source. The collaborating institutions used their own protocols to collect whole blood in K2EDTA tubes. For TCRbeta analysis, collaborators shipped samples as frozen whole blood, isolated PBMCs, or DNA extracted from either of those sample types.

Specimen: peripheral blood. The chain is assembled from TRBV5-4 and TRBJ2-1; 11 bases in the junction line up with TRBD2. This clonotype was sampled from a woman aged 30 to 39 who had recovered from COVID-19. The nucleotide sequence reads as follows: TGTGCCAGCAGCTCCGGGACTAGCGGATTTAGCTCCTACAATGAGCAGTTCTTC. This codes for CASSSGTSGFSSYNEQFF.